The clone carrying this T cell receptor beta chain was recorded a few times. Antigen: not known. PCR used 60 Vbeta primers and 13 Jbeta primers. The assay was immunoSEQ multiplex PCR, and TCRdb's table has in-frame clones only and misses some. The sample has approximately 150,000 clones; less than 9.5% are singletons. The entry originates in a study of cytomegalovirus exposure and HLA in healthy donors. Trimming took 7 bases from V and 5 from J, leaving 20 bases between them. The CDR3 runs to 16 residues. Per the germline V gene, CDR1 is LNHDA and CDR2 is SQIVND (reference sequence). The study's findings and limits: A later analysis associated 15,000 or so TCR beta sequences with HLA alleles at a 0.05 false discovery rate. Most of the TCR beta V segments (in an earlier analysis) were productive either about 87% or about 30% of the time.

The rearrangement links TRBV19 to TRBJ2-2; D might be TRBD1 (5 bases). The sample taken for sequencing was PBMCs. This clonotype was sampled from a male donor in good health and CMV-seronegative. The CDR3 region has the DNA TGTGCCAGTAAAGCTTCAGGGAACTTTTGGACCGGGGAGCTGTTTTTT. Its translation is CASKASGNFWTGELFF. Together with reference TRBV19 and TRBJ2-2, the CDR3 gives the full variable domain: DGGITQSPKYLFRKEGQNVTLSCEQNLNHDAMYWYRQDPGQGLRLIYYSQIVNDFQKGDIAEGYSVSREKKESFPLTVTSAQKNPTAFYLCASKASGNFWTGELFFGEGSRLTVL.